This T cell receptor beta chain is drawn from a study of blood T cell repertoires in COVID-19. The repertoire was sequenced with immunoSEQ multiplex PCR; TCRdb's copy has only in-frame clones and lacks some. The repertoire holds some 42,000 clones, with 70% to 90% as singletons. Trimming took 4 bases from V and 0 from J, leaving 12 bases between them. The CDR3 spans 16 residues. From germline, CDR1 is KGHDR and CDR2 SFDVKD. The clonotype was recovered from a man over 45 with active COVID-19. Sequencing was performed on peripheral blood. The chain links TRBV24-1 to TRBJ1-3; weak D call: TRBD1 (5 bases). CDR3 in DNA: TGTGCCACCAGTGACTCCGACAGTGCCTCTGGAAACACCATATATTTT. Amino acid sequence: CATSDSDSASGNTIYF.